These 16 T cell receptor beta chains were sequenced from one sample in a study of OX40 agonist ivuxolimab in advanced cancers. Assay used: immunoSEQ multiplex PCR; TCRdb lists only in-frame clones, some missing. Of about 35,000 clones listed, nearly 75% are singletons. Material: CD4+ or CD8+ T cells sorted from blood, obtained in a trial of the OX40 agonist ivuxolimab. The receptors were sampled from an adult with an advanced solid tumor such as melanoma, head and neck, liver or kidney cancer.

J is TRBJ1-1 and V is TRBV11-2; D ambiguous. The CDR3 has 15 amino acids. CDR1 is SGHAT and CDR2 is FQNNGV in the germline V gene. Deletions cut 5 bases from V and 0 bases from J, with 13 bases between. The CDR3 nucleotides are TGTGCCAGCAGCCCCTTGGCAATGCTGAACACTGAAGCTTTCTTT. This translates into CASSPLAMLNTEAFF. Filled out from reference TRBV11-2 and TRBJ1-1, the complete variable domain reads EAGVAQSPRYKIIEKRQSVAFWCNPISGHATLYWYQQILGQGPKLLIQFQNNGVVDDSQLPKDRFSAERLKGVDSTLKIQPAKLEDSAVYLCASSPLAMLNTEAFFGQGTRLTVV.

This clone was recorded at least ten times. The rearrangement uses TRBV5-6 and TRBJ2-1; D remains ambiguous. The CDR3 runs to 16 residues. Trimming took off 4 bases at V and 3 bases at J, with 17 bases between the two ends. Germline CDR1 is SGHDT and CDR2 is YYEEEE. The CDR3, as DNA: TGTGCCAGCAGCCGGATCGGGCCTCTAAACTACAATGAGCAGTTCTTC. As protein: CASSRIGPLNYNEQFF.

The J gene is TRBJ2-3, the V gene TRBV27; D call uncertain. Trimming removed 3 bases at V and 0 bases at J, with 16 bases between. The CDR3 is 17 amino acids. Germline CDR1 and CDR2: MNHEY and SMNVEV (reference sequence). The CDR3 DNA follows: TGTGCCAGCAGTTTTCGGGCGGTGCTACAAAGCACAGATACGCAGTATTTT. This codes for CASSFRAVLQSTDTQYF.

The chain joins TRBV6-1 to TRBJ2-7; no clear D gene. CDR1 is MNHNS and CDR2 is SASEGT in the germline V gene. The V gene lost 7 bases and the J gene lost 2 bases, with 12 bases spanning the gap. CDR3 size: 13 residues. Here the CDR3 reads CASISGLTYEQYF. The CDR3 DNA reads TGTGCCAGCATCTCAGGCCTTACCTACGAGCAGTACTTC.

J is TRBJ1-5 and V is TRBV10-2, with TRBD1 identical over 10 bases. The germline V gene encodes CDR1 WSHSY and CDR2 SAAADI. Losses at the gene ends were 8 bases for V and 2 bases for J; bases not matched to a gene: 3. CDR3 length equals 14 residues. DNA of the CDR3: TGCGCCAGCCGAGGGACAGGGGGCAATCAGCCCCAGCATTTT. Translation: CASRGTGGNQPQHF.

The V call is TRBV19, the J call TRBJ1-2; 8 positions match TRBD1. Germline V gene sequence: CDR1 LNHDA, CDR2 SQIVND (reference sequence). The CDR3 is 14 residues long. V was pared by 5 bases and J by 8 bases, with 10 bases of the junction left unmatched. CDR3 coding DNA: TGTGCCAGTAGTGTAATGACAGGGGCTACGGGCTACACCTTC. Protein: CASSVMTGATGYTF. The variable domain in full, with the rest retrieved from reference TRBV19 and TRBJ1-2, is DGGITQSPKYLFRKEGQNVTLSCEQNLNHDAMYWYRQDPGQGLRLIYYSQIVNDFQKGDIAEGYSVSREKKESFPLTVTSAQKNPTAFYLCASSVMTGATGYTFGSGTRLTVV.

The rearrangement joins TRBV19 to TRBJ1-2, with 7 nucleotides matching TRBD1. V shed 4 bases and J 3 bases; nucleotides not matched to a gene: 8. The CDR3 totals 15 residues. Germline V gives CDR1 LNHDA, CDR2 SQIVND (reference sequence). CDR3 protein: CASSRQGGVDYGYTF. The CDR3 DNA reads as TGTGCCAGTAGTAGACAGGGAGGGGTCGACTATGGCTACACCTTC.

This chain uses TRBV25-1 with TRBJ2-1; D unclear. The CDR3 consists of 12 residues. Germline V CDR1 and CDR2: MGHDK, SYGVNS. Trimming shortened V by 3 bases and J by 10 bases, and 10 bases separated the two germline ends. The CDR3 sequence: CASSDSLYEQFF. As DNA, the CDR3 is TGTGCCAGCAGTGATTCCCTATACGAGCAGTTCTTC.

This chain uses TRBV11-2 with TRBJ2-3, with D possibly being TRBD2 (5 bases). Germline V CDR1 and CDR2: SGHAT, FQNNGV. The V gene lost 5 bases and the J gene lost 2 bases, with 17 bases spanning the gap. This CDR3 region has 16 residues. The CDR3: CASSLLGGRPTDTQYF. The CDR3 bases are TGTGCCAGCAGCCTACTCGGCGGGCGACCCACAGATACGCAGTATTTT.

The chain has TRBV5-4 and TRBJ2-7, with D tentatively TRBD1 (6 bases). Germline V gives CDR1 SGHNT, CDR2 YYREEE (reference sequence). V shed 0 bases and J shed 0 bases, with 10 bases lying between them. The CDR3 length is 15 residues. In DNA, the CDR3 is TGTGCCAGCAGCTTGGGGCAGGGGCTCTCCTACGAGCAGTACTTC. This sequence encodes CASSLGQGLSYEQYF.

V gene TRBV5-1 combines with J gene TRBJ1-3; the match to TRBD1 covers 10 bases. The germline gives CDR1 SGHRS, CDR2 YFSETQ. J gave up 4 bases and V 4 bases, and 5 bases lay outside the gene matches. The CDR3 loop spans 15 amino acids. The CDR3 nucleotides are TGCGCCAGCAGCCCCGGGACAGGGGAAGGAAACACCATATATTTT. Its protein is CASSPGTGEGNTIYF.

Here the CDR3 DNA reads TGTGCCAGCAGCTTGCCTGCGGGGGCGGGGTGGTCTGGTGAGCAGTTCTTC. Amino acids: CASSLPAGAGWSGEQFF. The rearrangement links TRBV11-1 to TRBJ2-1; tentatively, D is TRBD2 (7 bases). CDR1 SGHAT and CDR2 FQDESV come from the germline V gene (reference sequence). V lost 3 bases and J lost 9, with 24 bases in between. The length of the CDR3 is 17 residues.

The chain couples TRBV7-9 to TRBJ1-6, with D unclear. The CDR3 is made up of 13 amino acids. Germline V lookup: CDR1 SEHNR, CDR2 FQNEAQ (reference sequence). V gave up 5 bases and J gave up 6 bases, with 8 bases separating them. The CDR3 is CASSVEVNSPLHF. The DNA for the CDR3 is TGTGCCAGCAGCGTAGAGGTTAATTCACCCCTCCACTTT.

The chain is built from TRBV6-6 and TRBJ1-2; TRBD1 agrees at 7 bases. Per the germline V gene, CDR1 is MNHNY and CDR2 is SVGAGI (reference sequence). V shed 5 bases, J shed 4 bases, and the junction held 10 bases outside the gene matches. The CDR3 consists of 15 residues. CDR3 nucleotide sequence: TGTGCCAGCAGTGTACCTCGGCGGACAGGCTATGGCTACACCTTC. The encoded protein is CASSVPRRTGYGYTF.

This chain joins TRBV6-5 and TRBJ1-1; 8 bases match TRBD1. Per the germline V gene, CDR1 is MNHEY and CDR2 is SVGAGI. V dropped 2 bases and J dropped 7; count of bases not matched to a gene: 9. This CDR3 is built from 15 residues. CDR3 protein: CASSYTVRGPGEAFF. CDR3 nucleotides: TGTGCCAGCAGTTACACTGTCAGGGGGCCAGGTGAAGCTTTCTTT.

The rearrangement uses TRBV9 and TRBJ2-7; 9 bases are shared with TRBD2. Trimming removed 0 bases from V and 7 bases from J; junction bases left unmatched: 8. The CDR3 is 15 residues long. Looked up from germline, CDR1 is SGDLS and CDR2 is YYNGEE. Written as DNA, the CDR3 is TGTGCCAGCAGCGTAGGATCGGCGGGGGGGCCGGAGCAGTACTTC. This encodes CASSVGSAGGPEQYF.